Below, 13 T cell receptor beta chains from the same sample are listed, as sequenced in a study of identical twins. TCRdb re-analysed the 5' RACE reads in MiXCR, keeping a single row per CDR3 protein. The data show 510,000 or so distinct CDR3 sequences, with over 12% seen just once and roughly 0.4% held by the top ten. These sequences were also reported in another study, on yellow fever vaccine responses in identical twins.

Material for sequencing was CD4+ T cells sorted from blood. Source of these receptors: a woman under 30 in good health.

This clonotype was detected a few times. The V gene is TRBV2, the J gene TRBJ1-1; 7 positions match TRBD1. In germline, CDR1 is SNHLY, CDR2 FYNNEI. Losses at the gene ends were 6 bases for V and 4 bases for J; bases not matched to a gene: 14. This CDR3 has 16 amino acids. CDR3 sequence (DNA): TGTGCCAGCAGAGGGGCGACAGGGTTGGGCATCACTGAAGCTTTCTTT. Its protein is CASRGATGLGITEAFF.

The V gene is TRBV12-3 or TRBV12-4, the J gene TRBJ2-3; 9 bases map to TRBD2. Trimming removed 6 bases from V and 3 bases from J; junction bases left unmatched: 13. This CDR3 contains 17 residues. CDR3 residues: CASSPGASGIGTDTQYF. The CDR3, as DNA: TGTGCCAGCAGCCCTGGGGCTAGCGGGATAGGGACAGATACGCAGTATTTT.

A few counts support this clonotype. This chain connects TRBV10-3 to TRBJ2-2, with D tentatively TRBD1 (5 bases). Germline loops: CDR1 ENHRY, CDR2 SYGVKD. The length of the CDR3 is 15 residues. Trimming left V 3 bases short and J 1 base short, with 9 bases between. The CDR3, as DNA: TGTGCCATCAGTGATGTCGGACAGAACACCGGGGAGCTGTTTTTT. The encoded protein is CAISDVGQNTGELFF.

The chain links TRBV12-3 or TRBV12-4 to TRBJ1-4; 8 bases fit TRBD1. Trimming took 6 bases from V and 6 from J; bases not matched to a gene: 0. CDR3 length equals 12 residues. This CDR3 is CASRQGDEKLFF. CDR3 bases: TGTGCCAGCAGACAGGGGGATGAAAAACTGTTTTTT.

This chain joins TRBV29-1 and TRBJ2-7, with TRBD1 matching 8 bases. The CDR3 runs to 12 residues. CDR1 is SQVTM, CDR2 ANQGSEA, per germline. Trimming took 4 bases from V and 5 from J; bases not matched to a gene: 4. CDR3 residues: CSVVRGQDEQYF. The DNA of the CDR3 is TGCAGCGTTGTCAGGGGGCAGGACGAGCAGTACTTC.

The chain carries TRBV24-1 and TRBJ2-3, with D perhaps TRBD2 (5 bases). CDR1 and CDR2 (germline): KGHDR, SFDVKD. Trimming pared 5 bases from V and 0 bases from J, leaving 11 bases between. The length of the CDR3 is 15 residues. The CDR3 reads CATSGAGTSTDTQYF. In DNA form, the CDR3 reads TGTGCCACCAGTGGGGCGGGCACTAGCACAGATACGCAGTATTTT.

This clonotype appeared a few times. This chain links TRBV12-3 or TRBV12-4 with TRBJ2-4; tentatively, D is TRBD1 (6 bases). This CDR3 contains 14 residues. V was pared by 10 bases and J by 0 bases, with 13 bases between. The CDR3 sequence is CATRQGLAKNIQYF. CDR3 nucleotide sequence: TGTGCCACCCGCCAGGGGCTAGCCAAAAACATTCAGTACTTC.

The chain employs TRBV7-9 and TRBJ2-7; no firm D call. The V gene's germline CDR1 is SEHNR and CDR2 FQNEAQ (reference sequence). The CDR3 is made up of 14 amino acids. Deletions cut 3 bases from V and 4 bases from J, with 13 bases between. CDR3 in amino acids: CASSLDGVLYEQYF. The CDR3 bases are TGTGCCAGCAGCTTGGATGGAGTCCTTTACGAGCAGTACTTC.

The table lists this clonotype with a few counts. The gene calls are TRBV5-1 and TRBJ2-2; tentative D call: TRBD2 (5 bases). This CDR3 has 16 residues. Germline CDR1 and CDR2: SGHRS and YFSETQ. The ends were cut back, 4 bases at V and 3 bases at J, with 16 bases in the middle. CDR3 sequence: CASSPGVGLHTGELFF. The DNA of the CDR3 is TGCGCCAGCAGCCCTGGAGTTGGACTTCACACCGGGGAGCTGTTTTTT.

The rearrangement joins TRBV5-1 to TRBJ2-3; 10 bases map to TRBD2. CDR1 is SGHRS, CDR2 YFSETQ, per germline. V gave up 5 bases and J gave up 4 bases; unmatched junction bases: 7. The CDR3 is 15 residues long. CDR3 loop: CASSPPGLASDTQYF. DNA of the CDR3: TGCGCCAGCAGTCCACCGGGACTAGCGTCAGATACGCAGTATTTT.

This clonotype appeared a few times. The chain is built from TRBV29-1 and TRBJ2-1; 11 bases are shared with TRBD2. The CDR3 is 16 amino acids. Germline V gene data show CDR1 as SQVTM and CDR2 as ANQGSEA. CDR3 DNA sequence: TGCACCCACTCTTCCCTGACTAGCGGGAATGACAATGAGCAGTTCTTC. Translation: CTHSSLTSGNDNEQFF.

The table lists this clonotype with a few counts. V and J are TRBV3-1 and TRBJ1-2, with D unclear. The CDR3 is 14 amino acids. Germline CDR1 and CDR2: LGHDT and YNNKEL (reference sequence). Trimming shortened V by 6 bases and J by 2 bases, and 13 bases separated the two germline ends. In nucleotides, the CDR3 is TGTGCCAGCAGGCCAAGGGTAGACAACTATGGCTACACCTTC. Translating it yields CASRPRVDNYGYTF.

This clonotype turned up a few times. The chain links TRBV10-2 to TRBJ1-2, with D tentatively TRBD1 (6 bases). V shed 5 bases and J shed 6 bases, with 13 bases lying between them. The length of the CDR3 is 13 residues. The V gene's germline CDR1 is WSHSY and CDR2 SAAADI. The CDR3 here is CASSPQGGNGYTF. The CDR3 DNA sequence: TGCGCCAGCAGTCCACAGGGTGGGAATGGCTACACCTTC.